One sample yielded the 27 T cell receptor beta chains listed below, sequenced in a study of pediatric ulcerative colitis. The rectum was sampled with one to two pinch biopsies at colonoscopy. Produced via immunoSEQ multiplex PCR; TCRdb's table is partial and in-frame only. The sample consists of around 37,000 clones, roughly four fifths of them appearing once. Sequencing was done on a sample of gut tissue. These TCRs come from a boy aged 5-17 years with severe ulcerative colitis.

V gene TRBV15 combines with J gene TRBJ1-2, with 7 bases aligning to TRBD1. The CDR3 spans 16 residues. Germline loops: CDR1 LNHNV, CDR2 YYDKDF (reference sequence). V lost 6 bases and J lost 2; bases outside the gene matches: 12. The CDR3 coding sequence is TGTGCCACCAGGTCAGGACAGGAGAGGGAGAACTATGGCTACACCTTC. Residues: CATRSGQERENYGYTF.

This CDR3 is CAWSGGLYGYTF. The DNA of the CDR3 is TGTGCCTGGAGTGGGGGGCTCTATGGCTACACCTTC. This chain joins TRBV30 and TRBJ1-2, with D perhaps matching TRBD1 (6 bases). CDR3 length equals 12 residues. CDR1 and CDR2 (germline): GTSNPN, SVGIG (reference sequence). The V end was cut by 1 base, the J end by 4 bases, with 7 bases between.

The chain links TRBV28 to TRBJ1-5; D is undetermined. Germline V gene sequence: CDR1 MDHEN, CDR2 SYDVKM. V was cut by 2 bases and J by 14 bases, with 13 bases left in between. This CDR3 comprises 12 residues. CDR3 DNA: TGTGCCAGCAGTTTAACTAGCGACCAGGAGCATTTT. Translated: CASSLTSDQEHF.

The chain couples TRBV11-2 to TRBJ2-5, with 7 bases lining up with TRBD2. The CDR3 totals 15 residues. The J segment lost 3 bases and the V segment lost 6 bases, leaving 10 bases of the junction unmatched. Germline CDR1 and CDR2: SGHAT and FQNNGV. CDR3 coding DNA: TGTGCCAGCAGGGGGGAGGGCGGAACGAAAGAGACCCAGTACTTC. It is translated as CASRGEGGTKETQYF.

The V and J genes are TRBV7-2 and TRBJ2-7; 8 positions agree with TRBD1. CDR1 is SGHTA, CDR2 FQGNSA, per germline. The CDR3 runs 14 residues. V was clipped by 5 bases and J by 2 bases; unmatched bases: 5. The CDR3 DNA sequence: TGTGCCAGCAGCCCCTCGACAGGGGCCTACGAGCAGTACTTC. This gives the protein CASSPSTGAYEQYF.

The CDR3 protein is CASKPGEHYGYTF. The CDR3 nucleotides read TGTGCCAGCAAACCAGGGGAACACTATGGCTACACCTTC. The rearrangement uses TRBV6-5 and TRBJ1-2; D is perhaps TRBD1 (6 bases). The germline gives CDR1 MNHEY, CDR2 SVGAGI. This CDR3 comprises 13 residues. V was clipped by 7 bases and J by 3 bases, with 12 bases between them.

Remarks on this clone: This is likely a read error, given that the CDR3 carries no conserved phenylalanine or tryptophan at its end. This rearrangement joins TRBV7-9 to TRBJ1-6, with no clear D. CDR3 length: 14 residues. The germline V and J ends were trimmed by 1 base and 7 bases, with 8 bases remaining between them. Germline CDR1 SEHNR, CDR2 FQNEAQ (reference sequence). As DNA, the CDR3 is TGTGCCAGCAGCTTAGTGGCAGACAATTCACCCCTCCACCTT. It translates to CASSLVADNSPLHL.

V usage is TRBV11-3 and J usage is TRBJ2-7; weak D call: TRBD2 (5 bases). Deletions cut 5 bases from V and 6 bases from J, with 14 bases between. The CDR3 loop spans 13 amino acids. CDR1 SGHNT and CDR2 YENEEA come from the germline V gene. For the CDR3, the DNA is TGTGCCAGCAGCCAAGGGCTAGCCTCCGAGCAGTACTTC. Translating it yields CASSQGLASEQYF.

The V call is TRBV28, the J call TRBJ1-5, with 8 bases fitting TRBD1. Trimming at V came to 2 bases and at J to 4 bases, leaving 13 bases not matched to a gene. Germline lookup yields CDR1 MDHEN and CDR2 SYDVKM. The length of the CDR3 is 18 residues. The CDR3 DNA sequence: TGTGCCAGCAGTTTAGGCCTTATGGTGCGACAGGGGAATCAGCCCCAGCATTTT. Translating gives CASSLGLMVRQGNQPQHF.

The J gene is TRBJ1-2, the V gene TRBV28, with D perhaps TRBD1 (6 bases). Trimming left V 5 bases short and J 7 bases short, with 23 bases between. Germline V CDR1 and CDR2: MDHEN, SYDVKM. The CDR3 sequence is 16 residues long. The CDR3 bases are TGTGCCAGCAGTACCCCCTCTGAACAGGGAGCGTCTGGCTACACCTTC. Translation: CASSTPSEQGASGYTF.

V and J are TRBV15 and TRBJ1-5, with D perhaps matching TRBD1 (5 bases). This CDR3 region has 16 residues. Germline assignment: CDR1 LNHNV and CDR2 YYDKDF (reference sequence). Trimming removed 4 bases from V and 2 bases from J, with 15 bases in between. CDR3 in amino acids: CATSIIGGGGNQPQHF. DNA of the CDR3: TGTGCCACCAGCATCATCGGGGGAGGGGGCAATCAGCCCCAGCATTTT. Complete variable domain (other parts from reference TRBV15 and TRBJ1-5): DAMVIQNPRYQVTQFGKPVTLSCSQTLNHNVMYWYQQKSSQAPKLLFHYYDKDFNNEADTPDNFQSRRPNTSFCFLDIRSPGLGDTAMYLCATSIIGGGGNQPQHFGDGTRLSIL.

The CDR3 region is CASTKWDRGPTGELFF. CDR3 nucleotide sequence: TGTGCCAGTACCAAGTGGGACAGGGGGCCCACCGGGGAGCTGTTTTTT. J is TRBJ2-2 and V is TRBV19, with 12 bases lining up with TRBD1. Trimming at V came to 7 bases and at J to 4 bases, leaving 7 bases not matched to a gene. In germline, CDR1 is LNHDA, CDR2 SQIVND (reference sequence). The CDR3 sequence is 16 residues long.

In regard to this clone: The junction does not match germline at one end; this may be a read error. CDR3 nucleotide sequence: TGTGCCAGCAGCTTGAAACGCGGTTATGGCTACACCTTC. It encodes CASSLKRGYGYTF. This chain connects TRBV5-1 to TRBJ1-2; D is ambiguous. The CDR3 is 13 residues long. Germline V lookup: CDR1 SGHRS, CDR2 YFSETQ.

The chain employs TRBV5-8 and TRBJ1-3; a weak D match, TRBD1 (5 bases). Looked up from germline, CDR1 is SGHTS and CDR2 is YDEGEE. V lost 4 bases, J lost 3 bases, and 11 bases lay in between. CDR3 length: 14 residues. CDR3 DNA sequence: TGTGCCAGCAGCACCAGGGACGGTGGAAACACCATATATTTT. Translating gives CASSTRDGGNTIYF.

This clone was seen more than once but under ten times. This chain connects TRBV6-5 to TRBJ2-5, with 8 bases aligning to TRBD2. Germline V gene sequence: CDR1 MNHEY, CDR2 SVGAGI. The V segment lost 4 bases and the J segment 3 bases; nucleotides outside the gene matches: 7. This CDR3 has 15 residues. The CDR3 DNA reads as TGTGCCAGCAGTTCGTTAGCGGGGTACGAAGAGACCCAGTACTTC. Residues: CASSSLAGYEETQYF.

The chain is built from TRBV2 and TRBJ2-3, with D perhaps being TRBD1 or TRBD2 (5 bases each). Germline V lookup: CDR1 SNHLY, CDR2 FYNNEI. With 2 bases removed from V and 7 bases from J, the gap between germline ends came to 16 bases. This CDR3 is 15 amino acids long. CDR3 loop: CASSESSGGVYTQYF. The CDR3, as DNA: TGTGCCAGCAGTGAAAGCAGTGGGGGAGTTTATACGCAGTATTTT.

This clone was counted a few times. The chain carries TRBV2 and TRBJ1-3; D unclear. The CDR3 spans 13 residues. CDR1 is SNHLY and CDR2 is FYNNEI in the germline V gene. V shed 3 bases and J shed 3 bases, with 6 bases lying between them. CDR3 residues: CASSEMRGNTIYF. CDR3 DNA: TGTGCCAGCAGTGAGATGCGTGGAAACACCATATATTTT.

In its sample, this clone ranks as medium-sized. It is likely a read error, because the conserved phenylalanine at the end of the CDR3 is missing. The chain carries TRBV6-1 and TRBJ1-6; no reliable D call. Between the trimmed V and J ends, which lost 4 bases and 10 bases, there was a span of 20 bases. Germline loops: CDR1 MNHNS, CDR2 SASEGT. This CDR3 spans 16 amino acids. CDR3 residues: CASSATGPGTGSPLHL. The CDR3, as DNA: TGTGCCAGCAGTGCGACCGGGCCGGGAACCGGGTCACCCCTCCACCTT.

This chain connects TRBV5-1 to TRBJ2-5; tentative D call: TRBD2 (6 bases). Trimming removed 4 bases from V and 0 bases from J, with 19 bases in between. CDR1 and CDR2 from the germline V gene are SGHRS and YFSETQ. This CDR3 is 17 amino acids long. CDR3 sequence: CASSPGVGAPYQETQYF. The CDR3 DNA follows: TGCGCCAGCAGCCCGGGGGTTGGGGCCCCGTACCAAGAGACCCAGTACTTC.

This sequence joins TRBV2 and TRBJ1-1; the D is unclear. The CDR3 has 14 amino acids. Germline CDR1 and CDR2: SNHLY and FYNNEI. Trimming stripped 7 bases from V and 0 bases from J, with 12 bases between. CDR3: CASKPDLMNTEAFF. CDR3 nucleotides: TGTGCCAGCAAACCGGACCTCATGAACACTGAAGCTTTCTTT.

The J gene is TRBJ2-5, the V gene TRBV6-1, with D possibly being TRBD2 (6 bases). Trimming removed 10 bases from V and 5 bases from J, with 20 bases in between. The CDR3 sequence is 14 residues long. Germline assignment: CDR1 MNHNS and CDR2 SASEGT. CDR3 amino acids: CATTRLVTSETQYF. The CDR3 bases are TGTGCCACCACAAGACTAGTAACGTCCGAGACCCAGTACTTC.

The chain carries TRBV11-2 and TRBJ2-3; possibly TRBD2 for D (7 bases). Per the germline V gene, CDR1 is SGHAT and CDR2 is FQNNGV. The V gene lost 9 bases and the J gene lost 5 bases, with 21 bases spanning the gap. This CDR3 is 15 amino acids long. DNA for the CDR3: TGTGCCAGTACCCCAAGTGGGGGGGCGTTAGATACGCAGTATTTT. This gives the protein CASTPSGGALDTQYF.

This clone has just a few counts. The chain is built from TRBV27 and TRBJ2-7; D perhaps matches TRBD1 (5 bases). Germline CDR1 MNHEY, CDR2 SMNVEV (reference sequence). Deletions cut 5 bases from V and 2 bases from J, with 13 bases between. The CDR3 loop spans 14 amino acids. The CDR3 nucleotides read TGTGCCAGCAGTCCCTCTGACAGTACCTACGAGCAGTACTTC. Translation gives CASSPSDSTYEQYF.

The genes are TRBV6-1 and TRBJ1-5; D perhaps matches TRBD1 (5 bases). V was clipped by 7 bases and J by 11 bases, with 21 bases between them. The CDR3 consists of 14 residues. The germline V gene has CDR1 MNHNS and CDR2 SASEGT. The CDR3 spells CASNPSRVSPAQHF. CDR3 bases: TGTGCCAGCAACCCGAGCAGGGTGAGTCCGGCCCAGCATTTT.

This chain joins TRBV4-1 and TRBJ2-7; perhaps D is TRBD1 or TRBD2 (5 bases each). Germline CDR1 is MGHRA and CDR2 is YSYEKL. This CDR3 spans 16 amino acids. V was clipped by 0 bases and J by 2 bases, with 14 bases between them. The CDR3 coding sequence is TGCGCCAGCAGCCAAGATTTCCGGGGACGGGCCTACGAGCAGTACTTC. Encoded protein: CASSQDFRGRAYEQYF.

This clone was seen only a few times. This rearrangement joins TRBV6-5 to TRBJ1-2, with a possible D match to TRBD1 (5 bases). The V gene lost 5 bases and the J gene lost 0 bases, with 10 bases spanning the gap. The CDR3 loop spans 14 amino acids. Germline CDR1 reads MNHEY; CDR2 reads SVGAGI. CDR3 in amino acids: CASSRDLSNYGYTF. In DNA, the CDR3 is TGTGCCAGCAGTCGGGACCTCTCTAACTATGGCTACACCTTC.

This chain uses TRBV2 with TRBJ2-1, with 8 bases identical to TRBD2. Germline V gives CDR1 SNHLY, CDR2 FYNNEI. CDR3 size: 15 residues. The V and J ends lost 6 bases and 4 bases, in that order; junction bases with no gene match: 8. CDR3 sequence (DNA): TGTGCCAGCAGACCGGGTAGCGGGGATTACAATGAGCAGTTCTTC. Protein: CASRPGSGDYNEQFF.